The 5 T cell receptor beta chains listed next were all sequenced from one sample in a study of T cell repertoires in cytomegalovirus infection. TCRdb re-called the reads with MiXCR, one entry per CDR3 protein. The data hold some 400,000 distinct CDR3 sequences, with around 32% observed a single time. Sequencing input: PBMCs. The source of these receptors is a human donor in good health (CMV status not recorded). Some clones in this sample may be carry-over from other donors' samples.

This clonotype was observed many times. The CDR3 bases are TGTGCCAGCAGGGGGAAGACAGGTGATGGCTACACCTTC. Protein: CASRGKTGDGYTF. This chain joins TRBV7-9 and TRBJ1-2, with TRBD1 as a possible D gene (6 bases). Deletions cut 6 bases from V and 6 bases from J, with 14 bases between. Germline values: CDR1 SEHNR, CDR2 FQNEAQ (reference sequence). There are 13 residues in the CDR3.

The chain links TRBV19 to TRBJ2-1; TRBD2 matches at 7 bases. J gave up 8 bases and V 3 bases, and 4 bases lay outside the gene matches. The CDR3 loop spans 13 amino acids. Per germline, CDR1 LNHDA and CDR2 SQIVND (reference sequence). CDR3 DNA: TGTGCCAGTAGTATCGGGGGGAGGGATGAGCAGTTCTTC. This gives the protein CASSIGGRDEQFF.

The gene calls are TRBV29-1 and TRBJ2-6; no definite D call. The V gene's germline CDR1 is SQVTM and CDR2 ANQGSEA. Trimming cost V 5 bases and J 0 bases, with 8 bases left between them. This CDR3 spans 14 amino acids. The CDR3 is CSVSTDSGANVLTF. As DNA, the CDR3 is TGCAGCGTTTCCACCGACTCTGGGGCCAACGTCCTGACTTTC.

This clonotype came up a few times. The chain has TRBV18 and TRBJ2-1, with D perhaps matching TRBD1 (5 bases). CDR1 is KGHSH and CDR2 is LQKENI in the germline V gene. The V gene lost 8 bases and the J gene lost 4 bases, with 9 bases spanning the gap. The CDR3 contains 12 residues. The CDR3 DNA follows: TGTGCCAGCACCCGACAGTACAATGAGCAGTTCTTC. As protein: CASTRQYNEQFF.

This clonotype was observed a single time. The chain carries TRBV5-1 and TRBJ2-2; D possibly corresponds to TRBD2 (6 bases). CDR1 is SGHRS, CDR2 YFSETQ, per germline. The V gene lost 6 bases and the J gene lost 6 bases, with 15 bases spanning the gap. The CDR3 length is 14 residues. CDR3 coding DNA: TGCGCCAGCACCAAGGACGGGGGTCCCGGGGAGCTGTTTTTT. This gives the protein CASTKDGGPGELFF.